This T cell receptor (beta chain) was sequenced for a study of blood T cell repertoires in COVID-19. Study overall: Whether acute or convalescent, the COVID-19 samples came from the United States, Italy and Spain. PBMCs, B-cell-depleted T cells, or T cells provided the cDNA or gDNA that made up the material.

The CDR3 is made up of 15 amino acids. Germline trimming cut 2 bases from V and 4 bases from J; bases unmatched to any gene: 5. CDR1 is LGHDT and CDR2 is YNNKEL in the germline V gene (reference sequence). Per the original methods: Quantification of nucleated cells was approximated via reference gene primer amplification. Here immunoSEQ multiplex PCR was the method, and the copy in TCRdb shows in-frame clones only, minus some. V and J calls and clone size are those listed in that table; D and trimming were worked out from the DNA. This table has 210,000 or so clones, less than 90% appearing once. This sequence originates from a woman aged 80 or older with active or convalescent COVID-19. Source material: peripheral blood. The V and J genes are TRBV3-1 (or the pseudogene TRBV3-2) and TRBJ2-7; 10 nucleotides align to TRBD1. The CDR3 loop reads CASSQSPDRGYEQYF. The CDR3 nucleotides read TGTGCCAGCAGCCAATCCCCGGACAGGGGGTACGAGCAGTACTTC.